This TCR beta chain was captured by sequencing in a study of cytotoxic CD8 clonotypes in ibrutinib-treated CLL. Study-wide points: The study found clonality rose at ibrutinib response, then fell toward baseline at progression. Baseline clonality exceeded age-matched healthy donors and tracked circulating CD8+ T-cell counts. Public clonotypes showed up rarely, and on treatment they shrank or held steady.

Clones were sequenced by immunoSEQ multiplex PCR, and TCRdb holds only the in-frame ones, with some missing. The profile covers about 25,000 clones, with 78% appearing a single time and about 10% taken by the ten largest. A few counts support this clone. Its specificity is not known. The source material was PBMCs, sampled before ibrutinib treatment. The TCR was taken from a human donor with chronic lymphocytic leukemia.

The CDR3 loop reads CAWGTSGRWAEQFF. The CDR3 region has the DNA TGTGCCTGGGGGACTAGCGGGAGATGGGCTGAGCAGTTCTTC. This chain uses TRBV30 with TRBJ2-1, with 14 bases aligning to TRBD2. The CDR3 totals 14 residues. Trimming cost V 5 bases and J 9 bases; bases outside gene matches: 6. The V gene's germline CDR1 is GTSNPN and CDR2 SVGIG (reference sequence).